Detailed here is one TCR beta chain. Its antigen remains unidentified. The read ends 3 residues before the CDR3 terminus; that terminus is restored from the germline J gene. Using immunoSEQ multiplex PCR, the repertoire was profiled, and TCRdb retains in-frame clones only, with some absent. This sample's table has some 9,800 clones. This sample is drawn from a study of T cells in women clearing cervical HPV infection. Points from the study as a whole: Timing of associations relative to infection is unclear; T-cell subsets were not isolated. CIN3+ cases had significantly higher TCR richness than controls; evenness did not differ. Cases and controls were distinguished at AUC about 0.8 by richness and V genes.

The V gene lost 3 bases and the J gene lost 3 bases, with 14 bases spanning the gap. The CDR3 runs 15 residues. Per germline, CDR1 KGHSH and CDR2 LQKENI. HPV was found by MY09/MY11 PCR and dot-blot genotyping. The sequence was obtained from a woman aged 18 to 69 with a cervical HPV16 infection that either progressed to CIN3+ or cleared (not recorded which). The chain recombines TRBV18 with TRBJ1-1, with D uncertain. The sequenced sample consisted of blood buffy coat. CDR3 in amino acids: CASSPIRGGYTEAFF. The part of the CDR3 DNA that was read is TGTGCCAGCTCACCCATACGCGGTGGGTACACTGAA.